These 23 T cell receptor beta chains came from one sample sequenced in a study of cytomegalovirus exposure and HLA in healthy donors. The primer mix had 60 Vbeta and 13 Jbeta primers. Sequencing was performed with immunoSEQ multiplex PCR; in TCRdb, only in-frame clones are kept and a portion is missing. The table lists roughly 73,000 clones, with approximately 13% in the top ten. The sequenced sample was PBMCs. These receptors came from a man aged 45 to 65 in good health and CMV-seropositive.

This sequence joins TRBV7-9 and TRBJ1-2; no firm D call. CDR1 and CDR2 from the germline V gene are SEHNR and FQNEAQ (reference sequence). V was pared by 4 bases and J by 8 bases, with 17 bases between. This CDR3 has 14 amino acids. The CDR3 is CASSYPVGGIGYTF. Written as DNA, the CDR3 is TGTGCCAGCAGCTACCCCGTCGGAGGGATAGGCTACACCTTC.

The chain recombines TRBV7-9 with TRBJ1-1, with 8 bases identical to TRBD1. The CDR3 has 14 amino acids. In germline, CDR1 is SEHNR, CDR2 FQNEAQ (reference sequence). Trimming cost V 2 bases and J 4 bases; bases outside gene matches: 3. Here the CDR3 DNA reads TGTGCCAGCAGCTTATATACAGGGGGCACTGAAGCTTTCTTT. The encoded protein is CASSLYTGGTEAFF. The variable domain in full, completed from reference TRBV7-9 and TRBJ1-1, reads DTGVSQNPRHKITKRGQNVTFRCDPISEHNRLYWYRQTLGQGPEFLTYFQNEAQLEKSRLLSDRFSAERPKGSFSTLEIQRTEQGDSAMYLCASSLYTGGTEAFFGQGTRLTVV.

This sequence joins TRBV7-2 and TRBJ1-6, with D possibly matching TRBD1 (6 bases). CDR1 and CDR2 from the germline V gene are SGHTA and FQGNSA. V was cut by 7 bases and J by 4 bases, with 11 bases left in between. The CDR3 spans 14 residues. CDR3 coding DNA: TGTGCCAGCAATCAGGGGCCTTATAATTCACCCCTCCACTTT. Translation gives CASNQGPYNSPLHF.

The V call is TRBV4-2, the J call TRBJ1-2, with D perhaps matching TRBD1 (5 bases). The CDR3 length is 16 residues. The V end lost 2 bases, the J end lost 6 bases, and 19 bases lay between the germline ends. Germline V gives CDR1 LGHNA, CDR2 YNFKEQ. CDR3 sequence reads: CASSQPRGGEIDGYTF. CDR3 nucleotides: TGTGCCAGCAGCCAACCCCGGGGAGGGGAAATCGATGGCTACACCTTC.

For the CDR3, the DNA is TGTGCCAGCAGTGAAGAAGTGAGCTCCTATAATTCACCCCTCCACTTT. Translating it yields CASSEEVSSYNSPLHF. The gene calls are TRBV2 and TRBJ1-6; D uncertain. The CDR3 consists of 16 residues. Germline values: CDR1 SNHLY, CDR2 FYNNEI. V lost 1 base, J lost 0 bases, and 7 bases lay in between.

This chain joins TRBV18 and TRBJ2-7; 8 bases are shared with TRBD2. The germline V gene has CDR1 KGHSH and CDR2 LQKENI. Trimming took 3 bases from V and 4 from J; bases not matched to a gene: 8. This CDR3 has 15 residues. CDR3 bases: TGTGCCAGCTCACCTAGGCGGGAGGCCGTTTACGAGCAGTACTTC. It translates to CASSPRREAVYEQYF. The full variable domain, completed using reference TRBV18 and TRBJ2-7, is NAGVMQNPRHLVRRRGQEARLRCSPMKGHSHVYWYRQLPEEGLKFMVYLQKENIIDESGMPKERFSAEFPKEGPSILRIQQVVRGDSAAYFCASSPRREAVYEQYFGPGTRLTVT.

This chain links TRBV6-5 with TRBJ2-1; 11 nucleotides align to TRBD1. The CDR3 sequence is 14 residues long. The germline gives CDR1 MNHEY, CDR2 SVGAGI. J gave up 7 bases and V 6 bases, and 5 bases lay outside the gene matches. CDR3 in amino acids: CASSRDRGGNEQFF. CDR3 nucleotide sequence: TGTGCCAGCAGCCGGGACAGGGGGGGAAATGAGCAGTTCTTC.

The chain carries TRBV5-1 and TRBJ1-1; D not certain. CDR1 and CDR2 from the germline V gene are SGHRS and YFSETQ. The V and J ends lost 6 bases and 0 bases respectively, with 12 bases between them. The CDR3 extends over 14 amino acids. CDR3 in DNA: TGCGCCAGCAAAAAGGAGACCATGAACACTGAAGCTTTCTTT. Translated, it gives CASKKETMNTEAFF.

This chain connects TRBV9 to TRBJ2-1; D call uncertain. Trimming stripped 0 bases from V and 2 bases from J, with 6 bases between. Germline V gives CDR1 SGDLS, CDR2 YYNGEE. This CDR3 has 14 residues. The CDR3 sequence is CASSVAGPYNEQFF. For the CDR3, the DNA is TGTGCCAGCAGCGTAGCGGGTCCCTACAATGAGCAGTTCTTC.

The rearrangement links TRBV28 to TRBJ2-4, with 10 bases identical to TRBD2. The germline V gene encodes CDR1 MDHEN and CDR2 SYDVKM. The CDR3 is made up of 14 amino acids. With V trimmed by 8 bases and J by 8 bases, 9 bases remained unmatched. CDR3 sequence (DNA): TGTGCCAGCCAGCGGGAGGGGGCTTGGGACATTCAGTACTTC. Encoded protein: CASQREGAWDIQYF.

J is TRBJ2-3 and V is TRBV2; tentative D call: TRBD2 (5 bases). V shed 7 bases and J shed 0 bases, with 11 bases lying between them. The germline V gene has CDR1 SNHLY and CDR2 FYNNEI. There are 14 residues in the CDR3. The CDR3 region has the DNA TGTGCCAGCACCGGGGAGTCCAGCACAGATACGCAGTATTTT. It encodes CASTGESSTDTQYF.

The rearrangement joins TRBV5-1 to TRBJ1-1, with D tentatively TRBD1 (5 bases). Germline loops: CDR1 SGHRS, CDR2 YFSETQ. The ends were cut back, 4 bases at V and 8 bases at J, with 12 bases in the middle. The CDR3 spans 12 residues. DNA of the CDR3: TGCGCCAGCAGCGGTACAGGAGCAGAAGCTTTCTTT. Encoded protein: CASSGTGAEAFF.

This chain uses TRBV19 with TRBJ1-2, with D possibly being TRBD1 (6 bases). Germline CDR1 LNHDA, CDR2 SQIVND (reference sequence). The V end was cut by 5 bases, the J end by 4 bases, with 11 bases between. CDR3 length: 13 amino acids. CDR3 protein: CASSSGTPYGYTF. CDR3 bases: TGTGCCAGTAGTTCCGGGACACCCTATGGCTACACCTTC.

The chain is built from TRBV7-8 and TRBJ2-5; the D gene is possibly TRBD2 (5 bases). Germline V lookup: CDR1 SGHVS, CDR2 FQNEAQ. V was cut by 0 bases and J by 4 bases, with 9 bases left in between. This CDR3 spans 14 amino acids. The CDR3 bases are TGTGCCAGCAGCTTAGCGGACTCCCTAGAGACCCAGTACTTC. Translation: CASSLADSLETQYF.

The chain combines TRBV30 with TRBJ2-5; a weak D match, TRBD1 (6 bases). Germline CDR1 and CDR2: GTSNPN and SVGIG (reference sequence). V lost 3 bases and J lost 5, with 19 bases in between. The CDR3 runs 15 residues. The CDR3 region has the DNA TGTGCCTGGAGGGCTGATGGGGGCACGGGGGAGACCCAGTACTTC. Amino acid sequence: CAWRADGGTGETQYF. Combining the CDR3 with reference TRBV30 and TRBJ2-5 gives the whole variable domain SQTIHQWPATLVQPVGSPLSLECTVEGTSNPNLYWYRQAAGRGLQLLFYSVGIGQISSEVPQNLSASRPQDRQFILSSKKLLLSDSGFYLCAWRADGGTGETQYFGPGTRLLVL.

The chain is built from TRBV7-9 and TRBJ2-7; D perhaps matches TRBD2 (5 bases). The CDR3 has 17 amino acids. The V and J ends lost 5 bases and 7 bases respectively, with 27 bases between them. CDR1 is SEHNR, CDR2 FQNEAQ, per germline (reference sequence). CDR3 region: CASSRRLGWESSDEQYF. Here the CDR3 DNA reads TGTGCCAGCAGCCGCCGGTTGGGGTGGGAGTCATCGGATGAGCAGTACTTC.

The gene calls are TRBV2 and TRBJ2-5; TRBD1 aligns across 8 bases. V was pared by 6 bases and J by 3 bases, with 6 bases of the junction left unmatched. Germline V gene sequence: CDR1 SNHLY, CDR2 FYNNEI. This CDR3 has 14 residues. The CDR3: CASSFNRGEETQYF. CDR3 in DNA: TGTGCCAGCAGCTTCAACAGGGGGGAAGAGACCCAGTACTTC.

The rearrangement joins TRBV6-1 to TRBJ2-1, with D possibly matching TRBD2 (6 bases). CDR1 and CDR2 (germline): MNHNS, SASEGT. The V gene lost 7 bases and the J gene lost 2 bases, with 12 bases spanning the gap. The CDR3 contains 14 residues. The CDR3 is CASIKAGPYNEQFF. The CDR3 DNA follows: TGTGCCAGCATTAAAGCGGGCCCCTACAATGAGCAGTTCTTC.

This chain uses TRBV7-6 with TRBJ1-1; maybe TRBD1 (6 bases). V lost 5 bases to trimming and J lost 1 base, with 11 bases between them. This CDR3 is built from 14 residues. CDR1 SGHVS and CDR2 FNYEAQ come from the germline V gene. CDR3 in amino acids: CASSQQQGNTEAFF. DNA of the CDR3: TGTGCCAGCAGCCAGCAACAGGGGAACACTGAAGCTTTCTTT.

The genes are TRBV6-5 and TRBJ2-3; a weak D match, TRBD2 (5 bases). Germline CDR1 is MNHEY and CDR2 is SVGAGI. This CDR3 region has 14 residues. The germline V and J ends were trimmed by 0 bases and 5 bases, with 9 bases remaining between them. The CDR3 DNA reads TGTGCCAGCAGTTACTCGACCAGCGGAGATACGCAGTATTTT. Encoded protein: CASSYSTSGDTQYF.

The genes are TRBV29-1 and TRBJ2-7; the D gene is possibly TRBD2 (6 bases). Germline V CDR1 and CDR2: SQVTM, ANQGSEA. The CDR3 contains 12 residues. V shed 6 bases and J shed 6 bases, with 15 bases lying between them. CDR3 region: CSVSRGQREQYF. The CDR3, as DNA: TGCAGCGTATCGCGGGGCCAGCGCGAGCAGTACTTC.

The V call is TRBV11-3, the J call TRBJ2-2, with 7 bases matching TRBD1. Germline CDR1 reads SGHNT; CDR2 reads YENEEA. V lost 5 bases to trimming and J lost 0 bases; unmatched junction nucleotides: 6. This CDR3 contains 16 residues. This chain's CDR3 is CASSPTGAPNTGELFF. CDR3 bases: TGTGCCAGCAGCCCCACAGGGGCCCCGAACACCGGGGAGCTGTTTTTT.

The chain couples TRBV6-6 to TRBJ2-7; TRBD1 agrees at 11 bases. Trimming removed 5 bases from V and 6 bases from J; junction bases left unmatched: 9. The CDR3 is 15 amino acids. Germline CDR1 reads MNHNY; CDR2 reads SVGAGI (reference sequence). This CDR3 reads CASSQTGQGAGEQYF. The CDR3 DNA reads TGTGCCAGCAGTCAGACTGGACAGGGGGCGGGCGAGCAGTACTTC.